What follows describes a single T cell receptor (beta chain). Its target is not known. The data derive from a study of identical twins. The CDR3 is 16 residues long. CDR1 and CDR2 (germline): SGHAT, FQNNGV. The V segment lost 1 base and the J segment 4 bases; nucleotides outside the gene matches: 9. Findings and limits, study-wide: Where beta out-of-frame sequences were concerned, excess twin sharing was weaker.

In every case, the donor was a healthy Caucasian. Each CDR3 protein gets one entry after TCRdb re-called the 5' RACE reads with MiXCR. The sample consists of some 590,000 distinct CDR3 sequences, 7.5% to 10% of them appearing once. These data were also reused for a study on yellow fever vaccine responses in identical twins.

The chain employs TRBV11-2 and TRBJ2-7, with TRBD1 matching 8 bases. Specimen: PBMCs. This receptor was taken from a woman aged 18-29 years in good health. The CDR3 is CASSLVFSGGVYEQYF. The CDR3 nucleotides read TGTGCCAGCAGCTTAGTGTTTTCAGGGGGCGTTTACGAGCAGTACTTC.